A selection of T cell receptor beta chains follows, all from one sample in a study of regulatory and conventional T cells in RAG deficiency. The method was immunoSEQ multiplex PCR; TCRdb's version includes in-frame clones alone and lacks a portion of them. The sample has under 35,000 clones, 70% to 90% seen once. The data also belong to a second study, concerning regulatory T cells.

Sequencing used CD8+ T cells sorted from blood. The receptor source for this set is a human donor in good health. The conserved cysteine and the conserved F or W are not part of the CDR3 here.

J	length	V	CDR3
TRBJ2-1	14	TRBV6-1	ASSGQLLGIYNEQF
-	11	TRBV5-6	ASSYDKAYEQY
TRBJ1-2	10	TRBV29-1	SMRDINYGYT
TRBJ2-3	12	TRBV7-3	ASSLIAGGDTQY
TRBJ2-5	11	TRBV6-6	ASSYGLGETQY
TRBJ2-7	10	TRBV6-5	ASSHIPDEQY
TRBJ1-3	12	TRBV7-8	ASSPGTGENTIY
TRBJ2-3	10	TRBV28	ASSFWSDTQY
TRBJ2-3	14	TRBV6-1	ASSEGRVGFTDTQY
TRBJ2-1	10	TRBV4-1	ASSQDRNEQF
TRBJ1-5	13	TRBV10-1	ASKGRDRGDQPQH
TRBJ1-1	13	TRBV5-6	ASSLLTGGATEAF
TRBJ2-7	16	TRBV4-1	ASSPQMSGASSSYEQY
TRBJ2-7	13	TRBV4-3	ASSQEAGSSYEQY
TRBJ2-3	14	TRBV19	ASSIGTATSTDTQY
TRBJ2-7	13	TRBV29-1	SVTAQDRGPYEQY